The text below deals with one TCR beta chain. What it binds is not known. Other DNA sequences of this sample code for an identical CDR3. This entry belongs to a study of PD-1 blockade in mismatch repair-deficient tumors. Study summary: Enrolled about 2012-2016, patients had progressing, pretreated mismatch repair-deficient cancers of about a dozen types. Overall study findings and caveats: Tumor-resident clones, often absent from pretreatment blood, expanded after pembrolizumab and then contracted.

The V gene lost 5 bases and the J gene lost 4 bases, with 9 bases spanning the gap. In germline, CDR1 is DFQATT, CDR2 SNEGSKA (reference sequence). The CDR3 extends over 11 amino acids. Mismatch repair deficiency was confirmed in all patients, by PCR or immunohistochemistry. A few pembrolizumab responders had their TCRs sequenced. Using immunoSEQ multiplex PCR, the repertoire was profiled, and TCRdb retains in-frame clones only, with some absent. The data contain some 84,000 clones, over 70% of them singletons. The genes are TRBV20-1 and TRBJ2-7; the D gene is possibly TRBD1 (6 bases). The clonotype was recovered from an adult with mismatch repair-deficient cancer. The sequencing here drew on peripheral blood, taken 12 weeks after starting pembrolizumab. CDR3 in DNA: TGCAGTGCTCGGGACAATTACGAGCAGTACTTC. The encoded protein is CSARDNYEQYF.